This is a list of T cell receptor beta chains from one sample in a study of blood T cell repertoires in COVID-19. TCRdb's table, derived via immunoSEQ multiplex PCR, lists solely in-frame clones and lacks some. The sample records roughly 250,000 clones, approximately 84% being singletons. Input material: PBMCs or T cells enriched from blood (not recorded which). Receptor source: a woman in her forties with acute COVID-19. Both conserved end residues are part of each CDR3. D genes are given only for firm matches. The size field is filled for only some rows; it gives once, few, many or a size class.

v_call	j_call	clone_size	d_call	cdr3_nt	cdr3_aa
TRBV7-9	TRBJ2-1	NA	TRBD2	TGTGCCAGCAGCTTAGGGCTAGCGGGTTGGGGTGAGCAGTTCTTC	CASSLGLAGWGEQFF
TRBV14	TRBJ2-5	once	TRBD2	TGTGCCAGCAGCCAGTTTAGCGGGAGAGGAGAGACCCAGTACTTC	CASSQFSGRGETQYF
TRBV12-3/TRBV12-4	TRBJ2-7	NA	NA	TGTGCCAGCAGTTTCCAGGGTTCCTACGAGCAGTACTTC	CASSFQGSYEQYF
TRBV28	TRBJ1-2	NA	NA	TGTGCCAGCAGTTCCCCCAGCGTAGGAGGTTCTGGCTACACCTTC	CASSSPSVGGSGYTF
TRBV4-1	TRBJ2-1	once	TRBD2	TGCGCCAGCAGCCGGCGTGGCCAAGGACTAGCGGGGGACAATGAGCAGTTCTTC	CASSRRGQGLAGDNEQFF
TRBV27	TRBJ1-5	NA	TRBD1	TGTGCCAGCATCCCGACAGGGCGCGGTTTCAATCAGCCCCAGCATTTT	CASIPTGRGFNQPQHF
TRBV6-5	TRBJ1-6	NA	TRBD1	TGTGCCAGCACTATGACAGGGGTCAATTCACCCCTCCACTTT	CASTMTGVNSPLHF
TRBV7-8	TRBJ1-2	NA	NA	TGTGCCAGCAGCTTCCGAGTAGGGGGAGGCTACACCTTC	CASSFRVGGGYTF
TRBV20-1	TRBJ2-3	few	NA	TGCAGTGCTGCCTCGGGAGAGCCGCAGTATTTT	CSAASGEPQYF
TRBV10-1	TRBJ1-2	NA	NA	TGCGCCACACCACAGTCAAACTATGGCTACACCTTC	CATPQSNYGYTF
TRBV7-2	TRBJ2-2	NA	NA	TGTGCCAGCAGCTGGCCCGGGGAGCTGTTTTTT	CASSWPGELFF
TRBV28	TRBJ1-2	NA	NA	TGTGCCAGCAGTTTCCGGGGGGCAATACCCCTCTATGGCTACACCTTC	CASSFRGAIPLYGYTF
TRBV27	TRBJ2-7	NA	TRBD1	TGTGCCAGCAGTTTATTAGGGGGCGACTACGAGCAGTACTTC	CASSLLGGDYEQYF
TRBV3-1/TRBV3-2	TRBJ2-5	once	NA	TGTGCCAGCAGCCAAGGCCCCGAACTTCAAGAGACCCAGTACTTC	CASSQGPELQETQYF
TRBV21-1	TRBJ1-2	NA	NA	TGTGCCAGACAGAGTTTAGCTAACTATGGCTACACCTTC	CARQSLANYGYTF
TRBV10-2	TRBJ2-1	once	TRBD2	TGCGCCAGCAGTGCAACTAGCGGTGTGATCTTC	CASSATSGVIF
TRBV19	TRBJ2-7	NA	NA	TGTGCCAGTAGTCGGGGAAACTCCTACGAGCAGTACTTC	CASSRGNSYEQYF
TRBV25-1	TRBJ2-7	NA	NA	TGTGCCAGCAGTGAATGGGGCGAAAGAACCTACGAGCAGTACTTC	CASSEWGERTYEQYF
TRBV19	TRBJ2-3	NA	NA	TGTGCCAGTACTGCGCGATTCACAGATACGCAGTATTTT	CASTARFTDTQYF
TRBV7-2	TRBJ2-5	NA	NA	TGTGCCAGCAGCGACGGACTTCAAGAGACCCAGTACTTC	CASSDGLQETQYF
TRBV28	TRBJ2-2	NA	TRBD2	TGTGCCAGCAGTCACCAGGGACTAGTGACCGGGGAGCTGTTTTTT	CASSHQGLVTGELFF
TRBV27	TRBJ2-7	NA	NA	TGTGCCAGCAGGGACAGTTTAAGCGAGCAGTACTTC	CASRDSLSEQYF
TRBV29-1	TRBJ2-3	NA	NA	TGCAGCGTTTTGACAGATAGCACAGATACGCAGTATTTT	CSVLTDSTDTQYF
TRBV11-2	TRBJ1-1	NA	NA	TGTGCCAGCAGCTTCGGGGGGGGATTGAACACTGAAGCTTTCTTT	CASSFGGGLNTEAFF
TRBV11-3	TRBJ1-2	NA	TRBD1	TGTGCCAGCAGCTTACCCGGGGACAGCGATCCCTATGGCTACACCTTC	CASSLPGDSDPYGYTF
TRBV21-1	TRBJ2-4	NA	NA	TGTGCCAGCAGCCGGCGACAGGCCAAAAACATTCAGTACTTC	CASSRRQAKNIQYF
TRBV28	TRBJ1-2	NA	NA	TGTGCCAGCAGCAGGGATACCAGCGCGAGTGGCTACACCTTC	CASSRDTSASGYTF
TRBV21-1	TRBJ2-7	NA	NA	TGTGCCAGCAGCAAAGGCGGACAGGGCTACGAGCAGTACTTC	CASSKGGQGYEQYF
TRBV5-8	TRBJ2-1	NA	NA	TGTGCCAGCAGCGCATCTAAGGGAGATACTAATGAGCAGTTCTTC	CASSASKGDTNEQFF
TRBV4-1	TRBJ2-1	NA	NA	TGCGCCAGCAGCCCCCATACTAACCACCCCTACAATGAGCAGTTCTTC	CASSPHTNHPYNEQFF
TRBV6-5	TRBJ2-2	NA	NA	TGTGCCAGCAGTTACCCGACCCTCGGAGTAACCGGGGAGCTGTTTTTT	CASSYPTLGVTGELFF
TRBV7-3	TRBJ2-2	NA	TRBD1	TGTGCCAGCAGCTCGGGACAGTCGACCGGGGAGCTGTTTTTT	CASSSGQSTGELFF
TRBV6-5	TRBJ2-7	NA	TRBD1	TGTGCCAGCAGTTACCAGGACAGGGGTGATGAGCAGTACTTC	CASSYQDRGDEQYF
TRBV10-3	TRBJ1-5	NA	NA	TGTGCCATCAGTGCCCGTGCAGATAGGGGCAGCAATCAGCCCCAGCATTTT	CAISARADRGSNQPQHF
TRBV5-4	TRBJ2-1	NA	TRBD2	TGTGCCAGCAGCCTTCTAGCGGGAGTTAACAATGAGCAGTTCTTC	CASSLLAGVNNEQFF
TRBV7-8	TRBJ2-7	NA	NA	TGTGCCAGCAGCTTAGATTTCGGCGAGCAGTACTTC	CASSLDFGEQYF
TRBV6-1	TRBJ1-5	NA	TRBD1	TGTGCCAGCAGTGCCGGGACAGGGATCGACGATAGCAATCAGCCCCAGCATTTT	CASSAGTGIDDSNQPQHF
TRBV30	TRBJ1-2	NA	NA	TGTGCCTGCTATCCCCCAAACTATGGCTACACCTTC	CACYPPNYGYTF